This T cell receptor (beta chain) was found in a study of T cells in Graves' hyperthyroidism and ophthalmopathy (dated by TCRdb to the late 2010s). Turning to the overall study: Peripheral blood samples were taken at the time of initial diagnosis, prior to any treatment. The 75 to 100 discovery patients were randomly split 7:3 into training and test sets. To identify TCR V-J signatures that set the groups apart, the researchers used a discovery cohort of 100 patients, made up of under 50 with Graves' ophthalmopathy and 57 with stable Graves' hyperthyroidism. After blood sampling, hyperthyroidism patients were treated with methimazole at a starting dose of 30 mg daily, and ophthalmopathy patients were treated with high-dose intravenous methylprednisolone. The study also compared thyroid tissue and blood T-cell repertoires from five or six Graves' hyperthyroidism patients. The paper describes TCR Vbeta CDR3 sequencing of around 140 peripheral blood samples, made up of under 50 ophthalmopathy patients, 70 to 75 hyperthyroidism patients and some 17 progressor patients. Prospective prediction of ophthalmopathy was tested in an independent validation cohort consisting of about 19 hyperthyroidism patients and over 15 patients who later progressed to ophthalmopathy.

Broad study findings and their caveats: Most expanded thyroid clonotypes (frequency above 0.001) were also detected in blood, a finding suggesting that blood repertoires may reflect thyroid immune responses. Ophthalmopathy was separated from stable hyperthyroidism by a 13 V-J signature model, with around 88% sensitivity and 81% to 83% specificity obtained in cross-validation and 80%/75% obtained in testing. Sample size was not statistically predetermined, and investigators were not blinded to group allocation. In validation, the model predicted progression to ophthalmopathy a median of 6.5 months before onset, with about 67% sensitivity and 72.22% specificity.

From the germline V gene, CDR1 is MGHRA and CDR2 is YSYEKL. The CDR3 numbers 14 residues from cysteine through phenylalanine. Only the CDR3 portion is preserved as DNA: 42 bases, with reading frame beginning at the first base. V ends up 1 base short and J 4 bases short, with an unmatched junction base count of 3. Stable Graves' hyperthyroidism was defined as no progression to ophthalmopathy during 18 months of follow-up. Hyperthyroidism patients were newly diagnosed, with disease duration under 2 months, and aged 18 to 65 years. Any patient with an uncontrolled infection, another autoimmune disease, pregnancy or lactation was excluded. Diagnoses were based on clinical symptoms, serum thyroxine and TRAb, thyroid ultrasound and orbital computed tomography. PBMCs were isolated from about 9 ml of fresh peripheral blood by Ficoll-Paque density gradient centrifugation. Trizol reagent was used to extract total RNA, and RNA quality was then checked on an Agilent 2100 Bioanalyzer.

Details on this clonotype: There is no known antigen for this receptor. Base qualities are not recorded, but no much larger clone differs from it by a single base.

Amplification of TCR beta CDR3 regions was carried out from RNA transcripts. For the first round of RT-PCR on the TCR CDR3, the HTBI primer set was used together with the Qiagen OneStep RT-PCR kit. A second multiplex PCR round built the libraries, followed by size selection and purification. The libraries were sequenced on an Illumina HiSeq2000 using paired-end 100 bp reads. In the authors' own workflow: SOAPnuke was used to process the raw data, throwing out any read that contained adapters or uncalled bases, had a mean Phred below 15, or lacked an exact constant-primer or identifier match. COPE v1.2.5 was used to merge high-quality paired reads, and clonotypes were defined as unique nucleotide sequences. Clonotypes were aligned to IMGT TRBV, TRBD and TRBJ reference segments using MiTCR v1.1. Only V-J combinations with frequency above 0.0001, covering about 99% of repertoires, were analysed. A TCS score was defined as the ratio between F50 (clonal expansion) and ExV (chaos), using BLOSUM62-based TCRdist between CDR3 peptides within each V-J. Welch's t-statistics and random forest reduced roughly 540 V-J features to some 14, which were used in a naive Bayes classifier (R e1071). The raw public data were reprocessed by TCRdb itself: fastp quality trimming at Q25, MiXCR clonotype calling, in-frame beta chains only. Identical CDR3 protein sequences are pooled into one entry, listed with their most common genes and DNA. TCRdb's processing, not the study's, gives the V and J calls here. The sample table contains 300,000 to 400,000 distinct CDR3 sequences; only one count was recorded for approximately 13% of them. The top ten clonotypes cover roughly 9.2% of the sample.

This TCR was sampled from a woman under 30 with Graves' hyperthyroidism. The specimen sequenced was blood. The rearrangement joined TRBV4-1 to TRBJ1-2, with 7 bases in between that match TRBD1. The CDR3: CASSQGTGIYGYTF. The nucleotides are TGCGCCAGCAGCCAAGGGACAGGCATCTATGGCTACACCTTC.